A single sample is the source of the 30 T cell receptor beta chains below, sequenced in a study of blood T cell repertoires in COVID-19. Generated by immunoSEQ multiplex PCR, the TCRdb table keeps only in-frame clones and is missing some. This sample has about 360,000 clones, with roughly 90% found just once. The material sequenced was peripheral blood. Every receptor here comes from a woman in her sixties or seventies with COVID-19, enrolled during active disease.

The chain links TRBV6-5 to TRBJ2-7; 9 bases are a match to TRBD1. Germline trimming cut 2 bases from V and 6 bases from J; bases unmatched to any gene: 5. The CDR3 covers 14 residues. Germline CDR1 MNHEY, CDR2 SVGAGI. Here the CDR3 reads CASSYGDRVGEQYF. Here the CDR3 DNA reads TGTGCCAGCAGTTACGGGGACAGGGTGGGCGAGCAGTACTTC.

The genes are TRBV19 and TRBJ1-2, with D maybe TRBD1 (6 bases). In germline, CDR1 is LNHDA, CDR2 SQIVND (reference sequence). The CDR3 runs to 16 residues. Trimming shortened V by 6 bases and J by 8 bases, and 25 bases separated the two germline ends. CDR3 DNA sequence: TGTGCCAGTAGACTACAATTTTACAGGGAAGGGGGAGGCTACACCTTC. Encoded protein: CASRLQFYREGGGYTF.

V and J are TRBV11-2 and TRBJ1-1; no definite D call. Per germline, CDR1 SGHAT and CDR2 FQNNGV. Between the trimmed V and J ends, which lost 0 bases and 1 base, there was a span of 6 bases. The CDR3 contains 14 residues. CDR3 nucleotide sequence: TGTGCCAGCAGCTTAGAATGGAGGAACACTGAAGCTTTCTTT. The encoded protein is CASSLEWRNTEAFF.

The genes are TRBV5-4 and TRBJ1-5; no definite D call. The CDR3 totals 14 residues. Deletions cut 4 bases from V and 0 bases from J, with 8 bases between. In germline, CDR1 is SGHNT, CDR2 YYREEE (reference sequence). In DNA, the CDR3 is TGTGCCAGCAGCACTATGGGTAGCAATCAGCCCCAGCATTTT. It is translated as CASSTMGSNQPQHF.

The chain combines TRBV18 with TRBJ2-2; 8 bases match TRBD1. The CDR3 length is 16 residues. With V trimmed by 3 bases and J by 3 bases, 6 bases remained unmatched. Germline V gene lookup returns CDR1 KGHSH and CDR2 LQKENI. The CDR3 sequence is CASSPPDRGYTGELFF. The CDR3 DNA is TGTGCCAGCTCACCCCCAGACAGGGGCTACACCGGGGAGCTGTTTTTT.

V usage is TRBV2 and J usage is TRBJ1-5; 7 bases fit TRBD1. The germline V gene has CDR1 SNHLY and CDR2 FYNNEI. V was clipped by 3 bases and J by 5 bases; unmatched bases: 7. The CDR3 is made up of 15 amino acids. The CDR3 protein is CASSDEQGVDQPQHF. The DNA of the CDR3 is TGTGCCAGCAGTGACGAGCAGGGGGTCGATCAGCCCCAGCATTTT. Supplemented by reference TRBV2 and TRBJ1-5, the full variable domain reads EPEVTQTPSHQVTQMGQEVILRCVPISNHLYFYWYRQILGQKVEFLVSFYNNEISEKSEIFDDQFSVERPDGSNFTLKIRSTKLEDSAMYFCASSDEQGVDQPQHFGDGTRLSIL.

The chain employs TRBV18 and TRBJ2-7; a possible D gene is TRBD1 (5 bases). The V gene lost 2 bases and the J gene lost 5 bases, with 7 bases spanning the gap. Germline lookup yields CDR1 KGHSH and CDR2 LQKENI. This CDR3 comprises 12 residues. The chain's CDR3 is CASSPGANEQYF. CDR3 coding DNA: TGTGCCAGCTCACCAGGGGCCAACGAGCAGTACTTC. Complete variable domain (other parts from reference TRBV18 and TRBJ2-7): NAGVMQNPRHLVRRRGQEARLRCSPMKGHSHVYWYRQLPEEGLKFMVYLQKENIIDESGMPKERFSAEFPKEGPSILRIQQVVRGDSAAYFCASSPGANEQYFGPGTRLTVT.

This clone was observed a single time. This chain uses TRBV7-2 with TRBJ2-3; weak D call: TRBD1 (6 bases). The CDR3 covers 15 residues. Trimming left V 6 bases short and J 0 bases short, with 13 bases between. Germline values: CDR1 SGHTA, CDR2 FQGNSA. DNA of the CDR3: TGTGCCAGCAGACTGTGGGGGCCTAGCACAGATACGCAGTATTTT. It is translated as CASRLWGPSTDTQYF.

This clone was counted between two and nine times. V and J are TRBV7-8 and TRBJ2-7, with D unresolved. This CDR3 comprises 12 residues. V was shortened by 1 base and J by 6 bases, with 7 bases between the two germline ends. Germline V gene data show CDR1 as SGHVS and CDR2 as FQNEAQ. Here the CDR3 DNA reads TGTGCCAGCAGCTTAGGAAACGGCGAGCAGTACTTC. Translation: CASSLGNGEQYF.

The chain has TRBV7-8 and TRBJ2-5; 15 bases agree with TRBD2. In germline, CDR1 is SGHVS, CDR2 FQNEAQ. With 6 bases clipped from V and 2 bases from J, the junction kept 7 bases outside the gene matches. The CDR3 has 17 amino acids. The CDR3 spells CASRLGLAGGRQETQYF. The CDR3 DNA follows: TGTGCCAGCAGATTGGGACTAGCGGGGGGACGACAAGAGACCCAGTACTTC.

A few counts support this clone. The chain has TRBV5-1 and TRBJ1-4; no reliable D call. In germline, CDR1 is SGHRS, CDR2 YFSETQ. Trimming pared 0 bases from V and 8 bases from J, leaving 5 bases between. The CDR3 covers 12 residues. The CDR3 protein is CASSLAVEKLFF. The CDR3 coding sequence is TGCGCCAGCAGCTTGGCCGTCGAAAAACTGTTTTTT.

The V gene is TRBV7-2, the J gene TRBJ1-1; tentatively, D is TRBD1 (5 bases). V shed 8 bases and J shed 4 bases, with 20 bases lying between them. The germline V gene encodes CDR1 SGHTA and CDR2 FQGNSA. This CDR3 has 15 amino acids. CDR3 nucleotides: TGTGCCAGCGTATTCAGTGGATTGGGGGGCACTGAAGCTTTCTTT. It specifies CASVFSGLGGTEAFF.

V is TRBV5-1 and J is TRBJ2-1; tentative D call: TRBD1 (6 bases). The germline V and J ends were trimmed by 5 bases and 3 bases, with 15 bases remaining between them. Germline V gene lookup returns CDR1 SGHRS and CDR2 YFSETQ. The CDR3 covers 15 residues. For the CDR3, the DNA is TGCGCCAGCAGGCCTCCCGGGACACTCTACAATGAGCAGTTCTTC. Its translation: CASRPPGTLYNEQFF.

J is TRBJ2-5 and V is TRBV5-1; 11 nucleotides line up with TRBD2. Germline assignment: CDR1 SGHRS and CDR2 YFSETQ. This CDR3 region has 16 residues. V dropped 4 bases and J dropped 0; count of bases not matched to a gene: 5. Here the CDR3 DNA reads TGCGCCAGCAGCGGCGGGACTAGCGGAAACCAAGAGACCCAGTACTTC. Translated: CASSGGTSGNQETQYF.

The chain carries TRBV2 and TRBJ2-5, with TRBD1 matching 10 bases. J lost 5 bases, V lost 6 bases, and 9 bases had no gene match. The CDR3 runs 15 residues. From germline, CDR1 is SNHLY and CDR2 FYNNEI. The CDR3 region has the DNA TGTGCCAGCAGCCCACGACAGGGGGCAGTGGAGACCCAGTACTTC. Protein product: CASSPRQGAVETQYF.

In its sample, this clone was seen a few times. The chain links TRBV5-4 to TRBJ1-6, with 7 bases matching TRBD1. Unmatched junction bases numbered 11, after V lost 4 bases and J lost 7 bases. This CDR3 has 16 amino acids. Per the germline V gene, CDR1 is SGHNT and CDR2 is YYREEE (reference sequence). The CDR3: CASSPDRGTVNSPLHF. The CDR3 DNA is TGTGCCAGCAGCCCGGACCGAGGGACAGTGAATTCACCCCTCCACTTT.

The chain combines TRBV6-1 with TRBJ1-2, with D possibly matching TRBD1 (5 bases). Germline CDR1 and CDR2: MNHNS and SASEGT. Deletions cut 1 base from V and 8 bases from J, with 11 bases between. This CDR3 has 13 residues. The CDR3 sequence is CASSEVRVRGYTF. CDR3 DNA: TGTGCCAGCAGTGAAGTCAGGGTACGGGGCTACACCTTC.

V and J are TRBV6-4 and TRBJ1-3, with 9 positions matching TRBD1. Germline trimming cut 2 bases from V and 4 bases from J; bases unmatched to any gene: 6. The CDR3 is 16 residues long. From germline, CDR1 is MRHNA and CDR2 SNTAGT. CDR3 sequence (DNA): TGTGCCAGCAGTGACGGGACAGGGTCGAGGGGAAACACCATATATTTT. Residues: CASSDGTGSRGNTIYF.

The CDR3: CASSSPGGDPRSDTQYF. CDR3 sequence (DNA): TGTGCCAGCAGCTCCCCGGGGGGGGATCCGCGCTCAGATACGCAGTATTTT. V usage is TRBV13 and J usage is TRBJ2-3; TRBD2 agrees at 8 bases. CDR1 and CDR2 (germline): PRHDT, FYEKMQ (reference sequence). The junction had 13 bases not matched to a gene; V was cut back by 4 bases and J by 4 bases. The CDR3 is made up of 17 amino acids.

This clone was observed a handful of times. V is TRBV3-1 (or the pseudogene TRBV3-2) and J is TRBJ1-5; TRBD1 matches 8 bases. The CDR3 is 15 residues long. V lost 1 base and J lost 5; bases outside the gene matches: 4. Germline CDR1 reads LGHDT; CDR2 reads YNNKEL (reference sequence). For the CDR3, the DNA is TGTGCCAGCAGCCAAGGGACAGGGTATTATCAGCCCCAGCATTTT. Its translation: CASSQGTGYYQPQHF.

The genes are TRBV9 and TRBJ2-2; 8 bases agree with TRBD1. The trim removed 4 bases at V and 6 bases at J, leaving 11 bases unmatched. Looked up from germline, CDR1 is SGDLS and CDR2 is YYNGEE. The CDR3 covers 16 residues. CDR3 sequence (DNA): TGTGCCAGCAGCCCGAGTTACAGGGGGTTTTCCGGGGAGCTGTTTTTT. This codes for CASSPSYRGFSGELFF.

The CDR3 DNA sequence: TGTGCCAGCAGCCTCGGGACAGGGCCAAACACCATATATTTT. It is translated as CASSLGTGPNTIYF. The chain couples TRBV5-6 to TRBJ1-3; 9 nucleotides match TRBD1. V lost 4 bases, J lost 6 bases, and 5 bases stayed unmatched. CDR3 size: 14 residues. Per the germline V gene, CDR1 is SGHDT and CDR2 is YYEEEE.

The chain recombines TRBV10-2 with TRBJ1-1, with TRBD1 matching 7 bases. The CDR3 has 11 residues. The germline gives CDR1 WSHSY, CDR2 SAAADI. With 8 bases clipped from V and 8 bases from J, the junction kept 5 bases outside the gene matches. The CDR3, as DNA: TGCGCCAGCCAGGGACAGACCGAAGCTTTCTTT. Amino acids: CASQGQTEAFF.

The chain links TRBV30 to TRBJ1-3; possibly TRBD1 for D (6 bases). With 4 bases removed from V and 10 bases from J, the gap between germline ends came to 20 bases. From germline, CDR1 is GTSNPN and CDR2 SVGIG (reference sequence). The CDR3 has 14 residues. Here the CDR3 reads CAWKGQPNQETIYF. The CDR3 DNA reads as TGTGCCTGGAAGGGACAACCAAACCAGGAAACCATATATTTT.

This clone turned up a few times. The chain combines TRBV19 with TRBJ1-4; 7 bases are shared with TRBD1. This CDR3 spans 14 amino acids. Germline assignment: CDR1 LNHDA and CDR2 SQIVND (reference sequence). After removal of 7 bases from V and 5 bases from J, the junction contained 7 bases not matched to a gene. The CDR3 nucleotides are TGTGCCAGTAAGACAGGGACTTTCAATGAAAAACTGTTTTTT. It encodes CASKTGTFNEKLFF.

This chain connects TRBV5-1 to TRBJ2-2; D remains ambiguous. Looked up from germline, CDR1 is SGHRS and CDR2 is YFSETQ. There are 13 residues in the CDR3. The V gene lost 3 bases and the J gene lost 5 bases, with 8 bases spanning the gap. For the CDR3, the DNA is TGCGCCAGCAGCTATTCCGGGACCGGGGAGCTGTTTTTT. The encoded protein is CASSYSGTGELFF.

The V gene is TRBV4-1, the J gene TRBJ2-7; 8 bases agree with TRBD2. Trimming took 0 bases from V and 1 from J; bases not matched to a gene: 2. Germline assignment: CDR1 MGHRA and CDR2 YSYEKL. The CDR3 is made up of 15 amino acids. The CDR3 sequence is CASSQDGGGSYEQYF. For the CDR3, the DNA is TGCGCCAGCAGCCAAGATGGCGGGGGGTCCTACGAGCAGTACTTC.

J is TRBJ2-1 and V is TRBV7-2, with TRBD2 matching over 9 bases. The V gene's germline CDR1 is SGHTA and CDR2 FQGNSA. With 5 bases clipped from V and 1 base from J, the junction kept 6 bases outside the gene matches. The CDR3 consists of 16 residues. CDR3 sequence reads: CASSVVAGASYNEQFF. CDR3 DNA: TGTGCCAGCAGCGTAGTAGCGGGGGCGTCCTACAATGAGCAGTTCTTC.

The chain couples TRBV7-6 to TRBJ1-4, with D unclear. This CDR3 has 15 amino acids. Germline V gene lookup returns CDR1 SGHVS and CDR2 FNYEAQ. V was pared by 5 bases and J by 0 bases, with 10 bases between. DNA for the CDR3: TGTGCCAGCAGCCCTCGGGGAGCAACTAATGAAAAACTGTTTTTT. This translates into CASSPRGATNEKLFF.

This clone was counted a single time. This chain links TRBV5-6 with TRBJ1-3; maybe TRBD1 (6 bases). The CDR3 runs to 14 residues. Germline lookup yields CDR1 SGHDT and CDR2 YYEEEE. V dropped 2 bases and J dropped 8 bases, with 14 bases sitting between them. CDR3 sequence (DNA): TGTGCCAGCAGCTTAAACAGGGATTTAGACACCATATATTTT. Translated, it gives CASSLNRDLDTIYF.